This TCR beta chain emerged from a study of cytotoxic CD8 clonotypes in ibrutinib-treated CLL. The overall study: Patient counts were ten to eleven relapsed/refractory, some 14 treatment-naive and roughly 18 IGHV unmutated.

Profiled with immunoSEQ multiplex PCR; TCRdb holds only in-frame clones, not every one. The sample records over 120,000 clones, 75% to 85% being singletons. Study findings and constraints: Clonality showed a rise at ibrutinib response that reversed toward baseline at progression.

This CDR3 is 15 amino acids long. In germline, CDR1 is SGHVS, CDR2 FNYEAQ. The germline V and J ends were trimmed by 1 base and 3 bases, with 10 bases remaining between them. This clone was picked up a small number of times. The antigen remains unidentified. This TCR was recovered from a human donor with chronic lymphocytic leukemia. The rearrangement uses TRBV7-6 and TRBJ2-1, with D possibly matching TRBD1 (6 bases). The source was PBMCs, collected after 12 months of ibrutinib treatment. The chain's CDR3 is CASSLGGTNYNEQFF. The CDR3 bases are TGTGCCAGCAGCTTAGGGGGGACAAACTACAATGAGCAGTTCTTC.